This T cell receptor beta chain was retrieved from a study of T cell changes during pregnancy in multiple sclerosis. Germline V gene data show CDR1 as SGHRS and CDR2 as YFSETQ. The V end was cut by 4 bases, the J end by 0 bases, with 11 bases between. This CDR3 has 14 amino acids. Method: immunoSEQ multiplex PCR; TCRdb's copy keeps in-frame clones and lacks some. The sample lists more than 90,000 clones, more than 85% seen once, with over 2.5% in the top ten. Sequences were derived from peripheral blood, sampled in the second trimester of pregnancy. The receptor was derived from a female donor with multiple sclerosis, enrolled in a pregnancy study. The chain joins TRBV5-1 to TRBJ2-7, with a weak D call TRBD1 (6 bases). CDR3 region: CASSRTVNSYEQYF. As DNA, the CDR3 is TGCGCCAGCAGCAGGACAGTTAACTCCTACGAGCAGTACTTC.